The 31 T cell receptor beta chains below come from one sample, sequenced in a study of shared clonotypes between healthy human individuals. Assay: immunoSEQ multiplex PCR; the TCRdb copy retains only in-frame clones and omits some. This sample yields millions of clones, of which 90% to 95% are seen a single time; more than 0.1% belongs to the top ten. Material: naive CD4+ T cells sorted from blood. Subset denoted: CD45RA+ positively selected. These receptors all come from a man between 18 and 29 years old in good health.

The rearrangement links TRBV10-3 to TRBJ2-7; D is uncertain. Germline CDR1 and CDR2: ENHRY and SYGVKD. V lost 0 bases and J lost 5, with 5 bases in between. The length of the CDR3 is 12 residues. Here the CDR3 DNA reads TGTGCCATCAGTGAGTCGATAAACGAGCAGTACTTC. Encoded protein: CAISESINEQYF.

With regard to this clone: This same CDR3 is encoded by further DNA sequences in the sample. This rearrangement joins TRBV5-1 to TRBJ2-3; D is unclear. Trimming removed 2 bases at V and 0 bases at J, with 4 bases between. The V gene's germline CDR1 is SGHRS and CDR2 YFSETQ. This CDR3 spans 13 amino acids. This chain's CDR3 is CASSLASTDTQYF. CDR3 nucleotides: TGCGCCAGCAGCTTAGCGAGCACAGATACGCAGTATTTT. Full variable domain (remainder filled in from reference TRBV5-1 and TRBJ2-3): KAGVTQTPRYLIKTRGQQVTLSCSPISGHRSVSWYQQTPGQGLQFLFEYFSETQRNKGNFPGRFSGRQFSNSRSEMNVSTLELGDSALYLCASSLASTDTQYFGPGTRLTVL.

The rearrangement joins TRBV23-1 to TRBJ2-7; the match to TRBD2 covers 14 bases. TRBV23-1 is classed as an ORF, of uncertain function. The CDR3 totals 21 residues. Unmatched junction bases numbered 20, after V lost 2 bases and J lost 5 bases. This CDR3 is CASSQRDNCGTSGSSFHEQYF. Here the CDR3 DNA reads TGCGCCAGCAGTCAAAGGGACAATTGCGGGACTAGCGGGAGCTCCTTCCACGAGCAGTACTTC.

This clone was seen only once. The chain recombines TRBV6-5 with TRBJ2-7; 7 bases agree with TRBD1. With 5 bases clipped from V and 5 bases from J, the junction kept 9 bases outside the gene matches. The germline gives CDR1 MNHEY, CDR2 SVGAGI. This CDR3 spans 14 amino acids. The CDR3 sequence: CASSRSDRDHEQYF. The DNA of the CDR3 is TGTGCCAGCAGTCGAAGCGACAGGGACCACGAGCAGTACTTC.

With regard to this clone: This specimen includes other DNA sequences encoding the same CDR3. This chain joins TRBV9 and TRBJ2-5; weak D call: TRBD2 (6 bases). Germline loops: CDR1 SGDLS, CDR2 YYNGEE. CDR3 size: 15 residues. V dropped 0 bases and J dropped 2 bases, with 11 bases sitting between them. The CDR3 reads CASSVAAGPQETQYF. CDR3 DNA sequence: TGTGCCAGCAGCGTAGCCGCGGGGCCGCAAGAGACCCAGTACTTC. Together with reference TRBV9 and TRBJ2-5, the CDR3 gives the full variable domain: DSGVTQTPKHLITATGQRVTLRCSPRSGDLSVYWYQQSLDQGLQFLIQYYNGEERAKGNILERFSAQQFPDLHSELNLSSLELGDSALYFCASSVAAGPQETQYFGPGTRLLVL.

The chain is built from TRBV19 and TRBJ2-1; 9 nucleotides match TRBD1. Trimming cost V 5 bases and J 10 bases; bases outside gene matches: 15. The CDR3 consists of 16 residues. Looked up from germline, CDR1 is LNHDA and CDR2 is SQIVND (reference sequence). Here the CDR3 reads CASSAPTGGPSREQFF. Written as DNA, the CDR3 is TGTGCCAGTAGTGCACCAACAGGGGGCCCCTCCCGGGAGCAGTTCTTC.

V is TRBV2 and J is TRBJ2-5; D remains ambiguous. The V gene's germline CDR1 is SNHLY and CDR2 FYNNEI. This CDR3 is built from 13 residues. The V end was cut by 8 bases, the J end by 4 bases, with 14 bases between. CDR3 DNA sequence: TGTGCCAGCTCCTGGCAGGCAGGAGAGACCCAGTACTTC. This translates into CASSWQAGETQYF.

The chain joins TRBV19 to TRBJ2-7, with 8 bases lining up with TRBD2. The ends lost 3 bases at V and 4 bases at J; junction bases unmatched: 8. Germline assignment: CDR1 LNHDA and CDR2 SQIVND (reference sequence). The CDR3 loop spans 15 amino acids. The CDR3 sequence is CASSISSREGYEQYF. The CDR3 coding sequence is TGTGCCAGTAGTATCTCAAGCCGGGAGGGGTACGAGCAGTACTTC.

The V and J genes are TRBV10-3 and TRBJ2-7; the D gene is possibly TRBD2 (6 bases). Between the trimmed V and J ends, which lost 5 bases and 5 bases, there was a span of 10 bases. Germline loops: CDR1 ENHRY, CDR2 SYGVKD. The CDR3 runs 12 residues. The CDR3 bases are TGTGCCATCAGTTCCTCGGGGGACGAGCAGTACTTC. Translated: CAISSSGDEQYF.

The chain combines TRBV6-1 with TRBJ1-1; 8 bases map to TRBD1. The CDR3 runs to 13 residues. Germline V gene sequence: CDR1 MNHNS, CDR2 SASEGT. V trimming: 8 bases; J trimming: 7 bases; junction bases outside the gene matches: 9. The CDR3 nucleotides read TGTGCCAGCGGGACCGGGACAGGTATTGAAGCTTTCTTT. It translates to CASGTGTGIEAFF.

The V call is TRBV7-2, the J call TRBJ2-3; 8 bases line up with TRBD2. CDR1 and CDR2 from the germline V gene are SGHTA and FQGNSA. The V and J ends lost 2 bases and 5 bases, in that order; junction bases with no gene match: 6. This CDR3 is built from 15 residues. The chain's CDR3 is CASSLISGIGDTQYF. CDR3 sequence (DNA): TGTGCCAGCAGCTTAATTAGCGGGATTGGAGATACGCAGTATTTT.

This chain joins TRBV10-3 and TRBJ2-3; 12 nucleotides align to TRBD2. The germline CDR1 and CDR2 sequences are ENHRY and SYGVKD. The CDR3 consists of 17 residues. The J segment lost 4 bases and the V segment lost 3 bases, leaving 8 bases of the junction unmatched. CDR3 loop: CAISDFRLAGEADTQYF. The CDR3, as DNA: TGTGCCATCAGTGATTTTAGACTAGCGGGAGAGGCAGATACGCAGTATTTT.

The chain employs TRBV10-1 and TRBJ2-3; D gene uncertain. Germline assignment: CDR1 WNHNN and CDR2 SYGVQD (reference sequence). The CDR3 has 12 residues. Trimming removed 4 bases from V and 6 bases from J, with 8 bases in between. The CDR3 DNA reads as TGCGCCAGCAGTGCTTCTCGGGATACGCAGTATTTT. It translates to CASSASRDTQYF.

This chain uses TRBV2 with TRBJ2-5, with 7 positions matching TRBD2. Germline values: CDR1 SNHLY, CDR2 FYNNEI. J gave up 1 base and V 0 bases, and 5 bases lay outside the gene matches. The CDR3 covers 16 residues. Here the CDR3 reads CASSEAEWGGQETQYF. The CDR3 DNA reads TGTGCCAGCAGTGAAGCGGAGTGGGGGGGCCAAGAGACCCAGTACTTC.

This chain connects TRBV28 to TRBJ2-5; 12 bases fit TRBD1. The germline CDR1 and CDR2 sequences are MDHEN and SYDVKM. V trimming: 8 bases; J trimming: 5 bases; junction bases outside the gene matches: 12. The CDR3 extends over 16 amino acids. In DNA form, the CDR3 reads TGTGCCAGCGCAGATCCGGGACAGGGGGCTAGGGAGACCCAGTACTTC. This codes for CASADPGQGARETQYF.

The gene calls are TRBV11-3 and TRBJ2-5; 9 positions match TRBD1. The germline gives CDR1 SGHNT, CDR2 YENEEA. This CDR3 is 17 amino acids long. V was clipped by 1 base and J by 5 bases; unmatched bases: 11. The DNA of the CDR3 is TGTGCCAGCAGCTTAGGAGGTACAGGGGGCGTCGGGGAGACCCAGTACTTC. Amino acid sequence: CASSLGGTGGVGETQYF.

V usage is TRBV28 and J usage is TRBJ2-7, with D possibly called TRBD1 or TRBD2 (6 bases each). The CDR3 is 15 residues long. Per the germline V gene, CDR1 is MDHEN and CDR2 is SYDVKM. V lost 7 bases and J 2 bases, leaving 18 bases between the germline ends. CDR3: CASTSGAGNTYEQYF. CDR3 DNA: TGTGCCAGCACCTCAGGGGCGGGGAACACCTACGAGCAGTACTTC. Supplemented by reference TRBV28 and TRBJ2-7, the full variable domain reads DVKVTQSSRYLVKRTGEKVFLECVQDMDHENMFWYRQDPGLGLRLIYFSYDVKMKEKGDIPEGYSVSREKKERFSLILESASTNQTSMYLCASTSGAGNTYEQYFGPGTRLTVT.

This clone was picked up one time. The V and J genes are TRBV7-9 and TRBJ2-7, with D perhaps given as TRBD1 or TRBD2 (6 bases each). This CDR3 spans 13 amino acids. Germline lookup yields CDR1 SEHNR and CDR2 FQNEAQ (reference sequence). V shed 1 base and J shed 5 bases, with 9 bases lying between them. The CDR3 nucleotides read TGTGCCAGCAGCTTAGGGGGGGCACACGAGCAGTACTTC. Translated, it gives CASSLGGAHEQYF.

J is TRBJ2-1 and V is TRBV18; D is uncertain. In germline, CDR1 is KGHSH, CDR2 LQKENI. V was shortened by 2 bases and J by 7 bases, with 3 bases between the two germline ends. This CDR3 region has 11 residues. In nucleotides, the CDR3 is TGTGCCAGCTCACCAGAAAATGAGCAGTTCTTC. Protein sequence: CASSPENEQFF.

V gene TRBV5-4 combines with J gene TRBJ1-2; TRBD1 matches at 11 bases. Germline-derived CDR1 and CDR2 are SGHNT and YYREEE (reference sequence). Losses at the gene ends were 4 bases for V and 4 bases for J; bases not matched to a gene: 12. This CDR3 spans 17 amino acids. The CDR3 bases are TGTGCCAGCAGCACGGGGTATGGGACAGGGGGAGGCTATGGCTACACCTTC. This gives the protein CASSTGYGTGGGYGYTF.

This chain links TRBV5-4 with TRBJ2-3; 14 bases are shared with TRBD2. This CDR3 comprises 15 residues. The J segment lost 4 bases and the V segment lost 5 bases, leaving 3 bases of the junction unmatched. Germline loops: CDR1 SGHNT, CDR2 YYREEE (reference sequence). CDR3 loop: CASSPGLAGADTQYF. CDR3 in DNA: TGTGCCAGCAGTCCGGGACTAGCGGGGGCAGATACGCAGTATTTT.

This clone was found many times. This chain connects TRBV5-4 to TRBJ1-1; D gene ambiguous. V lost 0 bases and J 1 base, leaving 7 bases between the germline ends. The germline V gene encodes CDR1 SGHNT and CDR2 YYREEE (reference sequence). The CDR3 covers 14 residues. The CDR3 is CASSLEQSNTEAFF. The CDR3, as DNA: TGTGCCAGCAGCTTGGAACAGTCGAACACTGAAGCTTTCTTT.

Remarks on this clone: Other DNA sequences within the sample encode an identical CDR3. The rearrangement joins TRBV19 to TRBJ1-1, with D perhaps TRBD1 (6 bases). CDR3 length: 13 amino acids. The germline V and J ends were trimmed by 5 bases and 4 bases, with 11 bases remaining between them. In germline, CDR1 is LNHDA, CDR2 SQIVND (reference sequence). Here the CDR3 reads CASSQQGGTEAFF. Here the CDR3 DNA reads TGTGCCAGTAGTCAACAGGGAGGCACTGAAGCTTTCTTT.

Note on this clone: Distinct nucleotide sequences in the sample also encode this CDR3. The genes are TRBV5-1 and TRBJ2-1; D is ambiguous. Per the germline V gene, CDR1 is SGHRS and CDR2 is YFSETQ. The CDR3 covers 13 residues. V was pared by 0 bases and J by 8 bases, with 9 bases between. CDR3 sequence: CASSLGQADEQFF. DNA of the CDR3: TGCGCCAGCAGCTTGGGGCAGGCCGATGAGCAGTTCTTC. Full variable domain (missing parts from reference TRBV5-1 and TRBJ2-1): KAGVTQTPRYLIKTRGQQVTLSCSPISGHRSVSWYQQTPGQGLQFLFEYFSETQRNKGNFPGRFSGRQFSNSRSEMNVSTLELGDSALYLCASSLGQADEQFFGPGTRLTVL.

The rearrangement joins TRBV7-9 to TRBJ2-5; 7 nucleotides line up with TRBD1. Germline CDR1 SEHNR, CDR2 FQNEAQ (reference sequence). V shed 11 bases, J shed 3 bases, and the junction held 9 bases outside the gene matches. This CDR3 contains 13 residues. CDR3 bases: TGTGCCTACCTTCGAGACAGGGAAGAGACCCAGTACTTC. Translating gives CAYLRDREETQYF.

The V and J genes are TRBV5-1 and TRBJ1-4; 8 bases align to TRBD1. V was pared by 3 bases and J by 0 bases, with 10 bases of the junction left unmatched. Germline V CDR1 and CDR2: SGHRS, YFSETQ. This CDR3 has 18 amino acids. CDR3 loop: CASSSELGQEPTNEKLFF. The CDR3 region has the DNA TGCGCCAGCAGCTCGGAACTGGGACAGGAACCAACTAATGAAAAACTGTTTTTT. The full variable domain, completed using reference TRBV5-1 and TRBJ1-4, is KAGVTQTPRYLIKTRGQQVTLSCSPISGHRSVSWYQQTPGQGLQFLFEYFSETQRNKGNFPGRFSGRQFSNSRSEMNVSTLELGDSALYLCASSSELGQEPTNEKLFFGSGTQLSVL.

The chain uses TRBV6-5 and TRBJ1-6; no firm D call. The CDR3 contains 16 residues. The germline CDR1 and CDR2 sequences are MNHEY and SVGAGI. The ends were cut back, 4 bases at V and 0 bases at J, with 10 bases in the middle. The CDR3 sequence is CASSSPSSSYNSPLHF. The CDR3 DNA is TGTGCCAGCAGTTCCCCCTCGAGCTCCTATAATTCACCCCTCCACTTT.

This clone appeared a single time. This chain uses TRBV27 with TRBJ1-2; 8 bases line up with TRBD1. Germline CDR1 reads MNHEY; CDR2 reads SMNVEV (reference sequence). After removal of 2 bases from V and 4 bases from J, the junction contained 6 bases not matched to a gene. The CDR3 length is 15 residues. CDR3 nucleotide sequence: TGTGCCAGCAGTTTACAAGGACAGGGACCCTATGGCTACACCTTC. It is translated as CASSLQGQGPYGYTF.

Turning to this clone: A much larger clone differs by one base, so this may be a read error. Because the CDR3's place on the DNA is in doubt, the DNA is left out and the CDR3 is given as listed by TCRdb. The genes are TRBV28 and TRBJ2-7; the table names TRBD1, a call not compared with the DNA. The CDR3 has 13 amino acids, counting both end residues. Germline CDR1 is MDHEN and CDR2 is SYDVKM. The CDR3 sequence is CATGAGYSCEQYF.

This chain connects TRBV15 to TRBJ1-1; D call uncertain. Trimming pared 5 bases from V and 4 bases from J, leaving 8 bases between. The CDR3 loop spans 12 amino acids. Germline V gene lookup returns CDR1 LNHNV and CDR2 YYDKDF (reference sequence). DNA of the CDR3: TGTGCCACCAGCCGTTCAAGCACTGAAGCTTTCTTT. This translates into CATSRSSTEAFF.

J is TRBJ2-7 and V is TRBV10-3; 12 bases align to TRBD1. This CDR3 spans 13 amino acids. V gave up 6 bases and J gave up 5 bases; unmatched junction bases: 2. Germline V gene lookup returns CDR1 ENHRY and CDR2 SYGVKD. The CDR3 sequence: CAIRGTGGDEQYF. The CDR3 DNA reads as TGTGCCATCAGGGGGACAGGGGGCGACGAGCAGTACTTC.